The sequence of this T cell receptor beta chain was determined in a study of shared clonotypes between healthy human individuals. For this clone: Its antigen is unidentified.

On sorted subsets, replicate PCRs used about 0.2 ug DNA, or 25,000 to 35,000 T cell genomes. The protocol was immunoSEQ multiplex PCR, while the TCRdb copy is restricted to in-frame clones and leaves out a portion. The sample contains 950,000 to 1,100,000 clones, approximately 78% of which appear only once. With 5 bases removed from V and 3 bases from J, the gap between germline ends came to 19 bases. This CDR3 region has 17 residues. Germline assignment: CDR1 SGHTA and CDR2 FQGNSA. General study points: A handful of donors showed sharing of around 5% of naive CD4 clonotypes.

Everyone who donated was a Caucasian adult who lived in Nashville, Tennessee. The chain has TRBV7-2 and TRBJ1-4, with a tentative D call TRBD1 (5 bases). Sequencing was performed on memory CD4+ T cells from PBMCs. Subset described: CD45RA-negative fraction. This receptor was obtained from a man in his late teens or twenties in good health. Some clones in this sample may be carry-over from other donors' samples. In DNA form, the CDR3 reads TGTGCCAGCAGCCCGAACAGGTTAGGAGGCGCTAATGAAAAACTGTTTTTT. It is translated as CASSPNRLGGANEKLFF.